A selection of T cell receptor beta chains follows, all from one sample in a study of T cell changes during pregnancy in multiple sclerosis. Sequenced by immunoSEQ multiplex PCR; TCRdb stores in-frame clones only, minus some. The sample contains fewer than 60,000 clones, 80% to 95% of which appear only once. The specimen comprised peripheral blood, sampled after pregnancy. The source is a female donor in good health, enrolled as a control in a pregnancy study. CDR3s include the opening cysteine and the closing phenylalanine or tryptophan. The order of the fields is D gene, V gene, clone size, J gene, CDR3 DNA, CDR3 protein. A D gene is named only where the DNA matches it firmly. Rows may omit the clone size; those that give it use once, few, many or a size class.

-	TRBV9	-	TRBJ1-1	TGTGCCAGCAGCGTAGAGTCCCACACGAACACTGAAGCTTTCTTT	CASSVESHTNTEAFF
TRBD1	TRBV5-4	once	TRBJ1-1	TGTGCCAGCAGCGACCGGGACAGGGGGATTGCTTTCTTT	CASSDRDRGIAFF
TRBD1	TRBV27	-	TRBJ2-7	TGTGCCAGCAGTTTGAAGGGGGCGATATACGAGCAGTACTTC	CASSLKGAIYEQYF
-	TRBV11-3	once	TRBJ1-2	TGTGCCAGCAGCCGGGGCGGGACCCCCATCGACTATGGCTACACCTTC	CASSRGGTPIDYGYTF
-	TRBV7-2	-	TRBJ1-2	TGTGCCAGCAGCTTAGAAGCAGGGGTGCGTGGCTACACCTTC	CASSLEAGVRGYTF
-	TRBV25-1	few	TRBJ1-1	TGTGCCAGCAGTGTCTGGGACACTAACACTGAAGCTTTCTTT	CASSVWDTNTEAFF
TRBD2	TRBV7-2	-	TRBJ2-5	TGTGCCAGCAGCCCTAGTCCCCCCGGGACTACTCAAGAGACCCAGTACTTC	CASSPSPPGTTQETQYF
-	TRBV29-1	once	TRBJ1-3	TGCAGCGTTAGTTACACCTCTGGAAACACCATATATTTT	CSVSYTSGNTIYF
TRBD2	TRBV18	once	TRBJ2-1	TGTGCCAGCTCACCAAAAGCGGGGGCAATAACCTACAATGAGCAGTTCTTC	CASSPKAGAITYNEQFF
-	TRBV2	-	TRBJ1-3	TGTGCCAGCAGAATACAAAACTCTGGAAACACCATATATTTT	CASRIQNSGNTIYF
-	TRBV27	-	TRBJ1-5	TGTGCCAGCAGTTTCGGACAGTATCAGCCCCAGCATTTT	CASSFGQYQPQHF
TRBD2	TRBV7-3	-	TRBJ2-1	TGTGCCAGCAGCTCCACTAGCGGGAGGGCCTCGTACAATGAGCAGTTCTTC	CASSSTSGRASYNEQFF
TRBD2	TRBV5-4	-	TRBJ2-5	TGTGCCAGCAGCAGGACTAGCGGACAAGAGACCCAGTACTTC	CASSRTSGQETQYF
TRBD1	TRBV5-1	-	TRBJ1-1	TGCGCCAGCAGCTTCAATGGGGACAGCACCACTGAAGCTTTCTTT	CASSFNGDSTTEAFF
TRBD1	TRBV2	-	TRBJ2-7	TGTGCCAGCAGGGATCCTCGGACAGGGAAACCCTACGAGCAGTACTTC	CASRDPRTGKPYEQYF
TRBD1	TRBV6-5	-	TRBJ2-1	TGTGCCAGCACCGACAGGGGCTACAATGAGCAGTTCTTC	CASTDRGYNEQFF
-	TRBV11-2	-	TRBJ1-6	TGTGCCAGCAGCTTTGTGGGCAGACAGTATTCACCCCTCCACTTT	CASSFVGRQYSPLHF
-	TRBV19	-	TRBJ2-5	TGTGCCAGTAGCCAGGGAGGCTCCCAAGAGACCCAGTACTTC	CASSQGGSQETQYF
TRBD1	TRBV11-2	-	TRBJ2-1	TGTGCCACTAAGGTCGGACAGGGTAACAATGAGCAGTTCTTC	CATKVGQGNNEQFF
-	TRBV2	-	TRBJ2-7	TGTGCCAGCAAGGAGGGACAGCCTGGGATGGAGCAGTACTTC	CASKEGQPGMEQYF
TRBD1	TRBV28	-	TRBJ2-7	TGTGCCAGCAATCAGCCGAAGAGGGGGCTGTACGAGCAGTACTTC	CASNQPKRGLYEQYF
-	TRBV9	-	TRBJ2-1	TGTGCCAGCAGCGTAGGATCAGGGCAGACCTACAATGAGCAGTTCTTC	CASSVGSGQTYNEQFF
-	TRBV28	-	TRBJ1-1	TGTGCCAGCAGTTCGTGGGCAAACACTGAAGCTTTCTTT	CASSSWANTEAFF
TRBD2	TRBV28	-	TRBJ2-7	TGTGCCAGCAGCTCAGGACTAGCGGGAGACTACGAGCAGTACTTC	CASSSGLAGDYEQYF
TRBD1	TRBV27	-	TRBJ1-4	TGTGCCAGCACTTGGACAGGGCGGCATGAAAAACTGTTTTTT	CASTWTGRHEKLFF
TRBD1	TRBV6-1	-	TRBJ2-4	TGTGCCAGCAGTGGCCGGGACAGGGTGAACATTCAGTACTTC	CASSGRDRVNIQYF
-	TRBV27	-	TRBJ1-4	TGTGCCAGCAGTACCCGGGGGGGGGTAAATGAAAAACTGTTTTTT	CASSTRGGVNEKLFF
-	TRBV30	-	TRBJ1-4	TGTGCCTGGAGTTCCTCAACTAATGAAAAACTGTTTTTT	CAWSSSTNEKLFF
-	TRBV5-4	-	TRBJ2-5	TGTGCCAGCAGCTTATTAGGAGGCCAAGAGACCCAGTACTTC	CASSLLGGQETQYF
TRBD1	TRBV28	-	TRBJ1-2	TGTGCCAGCAGCCCGACAGGGGGCGGCTATGGCTACACCTTC	CASSPTGGGYGYTF
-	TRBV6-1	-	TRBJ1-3	TGTGCCAGCAGTGAATGGGGACTCGTCAGCTCTGGAAACACCATATATTTT	CASSEWGLVSSGNTIYF
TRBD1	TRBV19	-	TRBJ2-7	TGTGCCACTTCCCTCCGGGACAGGTACTTCTACGAGCAGTACTTC	CATSLRDRYFYEQYF
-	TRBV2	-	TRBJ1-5	TGTGCCAGCACCGGGACTTATGGGAGCAATCAGCCCCAGCATTTT	CASTGTYGSNQPQHF
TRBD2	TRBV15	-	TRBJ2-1	TGTGCCACCCTAGCGGGGTCCTCAAATGAGCAGTTCTTC	CATLAGSSNEQFF
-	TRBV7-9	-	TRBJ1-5	TGTGCCAGCAGCTTGGGGGGAGGGTCGGCCCAGCATTTT	CASSLGGGSAQHF
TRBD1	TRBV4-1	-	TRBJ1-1	TGCGCCAGCAGCCCGGTACAGGGGTTGAACACTGAAGCTTTCTTT	CASSPVQGLNTEAFF